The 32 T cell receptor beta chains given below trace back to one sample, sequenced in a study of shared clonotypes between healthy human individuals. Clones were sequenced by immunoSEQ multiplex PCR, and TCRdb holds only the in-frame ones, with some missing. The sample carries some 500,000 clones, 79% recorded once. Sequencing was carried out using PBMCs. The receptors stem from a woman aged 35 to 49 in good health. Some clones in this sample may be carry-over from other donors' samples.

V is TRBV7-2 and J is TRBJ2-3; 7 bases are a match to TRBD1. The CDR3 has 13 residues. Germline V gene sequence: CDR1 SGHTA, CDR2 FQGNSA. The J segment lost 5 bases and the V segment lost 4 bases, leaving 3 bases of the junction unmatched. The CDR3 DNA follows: TGTGCCAGCAGCTCCAACAGGGGAGATACGCAGTATTTT. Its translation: CASSSNRGDTQYF.

For the CDR3, the DNA is TGTGCCAGCAGTTTATTATCTGCAGGCAATAGCAATCAGCCCCAGCATTTT. Protein sequence: CASSLLSAGNSNQPQHF. The chain joins TRBV28 to TRBJ1-5; no clear D. Trimming removed 1 base from V and 0 bases from J, with 13 bases in between. The germline V gene has CDR1 MDHEN and CDR2 SYDVKM. The CDR3 runs to 17 residues.

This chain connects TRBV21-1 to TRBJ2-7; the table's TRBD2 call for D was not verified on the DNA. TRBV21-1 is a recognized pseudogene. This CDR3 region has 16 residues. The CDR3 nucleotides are TGTGCCAGCAGCAACGGGGGAGCGGTAAGCTCCTACGAGCAGTACTTC. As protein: CASSNGGAVSSYEQYF.

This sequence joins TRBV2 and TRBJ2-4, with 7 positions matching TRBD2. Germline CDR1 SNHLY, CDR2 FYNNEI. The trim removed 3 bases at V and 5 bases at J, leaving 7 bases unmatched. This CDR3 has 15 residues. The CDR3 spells CASSETSWEENIQYF. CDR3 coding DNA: TGTGCCAGCAGTGAGACTAGCTGGGAAGAAAACATTCAGTACTTC.

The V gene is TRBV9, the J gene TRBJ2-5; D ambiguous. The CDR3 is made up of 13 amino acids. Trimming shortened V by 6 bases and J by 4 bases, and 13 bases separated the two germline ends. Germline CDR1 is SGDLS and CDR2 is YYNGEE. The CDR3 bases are TGTGCCAGCACCATTATTTATGGAGAGACCCAGTACTTC. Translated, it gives CASTIIYGETQYF.

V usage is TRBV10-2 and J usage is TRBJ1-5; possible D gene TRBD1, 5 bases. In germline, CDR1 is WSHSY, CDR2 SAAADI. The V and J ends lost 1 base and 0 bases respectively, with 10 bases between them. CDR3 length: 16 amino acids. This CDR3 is CASSEYGDHSNQPQHF. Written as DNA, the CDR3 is TGCGCCAGCAGTGAGTACGGGGACCATAGCAATCAGCCCCAGCATTTT.

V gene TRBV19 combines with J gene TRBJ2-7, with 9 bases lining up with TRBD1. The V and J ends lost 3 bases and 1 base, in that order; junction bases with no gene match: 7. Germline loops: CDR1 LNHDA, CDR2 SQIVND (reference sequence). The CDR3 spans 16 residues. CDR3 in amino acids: CASSIIPGTGSYEQYF. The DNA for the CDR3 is TGTGCCAGTAGTATCATCCCCGGGACAGGGTCCTACGAGCAGTACTTC.

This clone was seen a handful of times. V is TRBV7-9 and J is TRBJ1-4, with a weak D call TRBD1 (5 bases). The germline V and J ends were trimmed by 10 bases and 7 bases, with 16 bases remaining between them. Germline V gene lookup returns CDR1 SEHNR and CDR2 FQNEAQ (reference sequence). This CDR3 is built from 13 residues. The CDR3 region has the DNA TGTGCCATCGACAGAGAGGATGGTGAAAAACTGTTTTTT. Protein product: CAIDREDGEKLFF.

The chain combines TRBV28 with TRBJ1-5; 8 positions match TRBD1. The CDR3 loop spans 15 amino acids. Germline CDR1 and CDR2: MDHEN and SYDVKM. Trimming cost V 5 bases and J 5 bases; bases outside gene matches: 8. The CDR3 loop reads CASSIRQGSDQPQHF. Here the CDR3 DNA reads TGTGCCAGCAGTATTCGACAGGGGTCAGATCAGCCCCAGCATTTT.

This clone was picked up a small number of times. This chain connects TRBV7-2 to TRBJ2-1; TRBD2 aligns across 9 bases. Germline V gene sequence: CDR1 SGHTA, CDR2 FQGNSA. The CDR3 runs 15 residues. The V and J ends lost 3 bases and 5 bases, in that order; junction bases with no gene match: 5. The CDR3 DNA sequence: TGTGCCAGCAGCTTGGTATCTAGCGGGAACAATGAGCAGTTCTTC. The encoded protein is CASSLVSSGNNEQFF.

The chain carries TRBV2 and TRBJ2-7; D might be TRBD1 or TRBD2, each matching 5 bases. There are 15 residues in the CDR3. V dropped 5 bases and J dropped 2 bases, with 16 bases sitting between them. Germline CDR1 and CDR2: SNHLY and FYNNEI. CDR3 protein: CASSKGTPDTYEQYF. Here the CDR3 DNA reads TGTGCCAGCAGTAAAGGGACCCCCGATACCTACGAGCAGTACTTC. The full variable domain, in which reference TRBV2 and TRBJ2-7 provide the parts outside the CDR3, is EPEVTQTPSHQVTQMGQEVILRCVPISNHLYFYWYRQILGQKVEFLVSFYNNEISEKSEIFDDQFSVERPDGSNFTLKIRSTKLEDSAMYFCASSKGTPDTYEQYFGPGTRLTVT.

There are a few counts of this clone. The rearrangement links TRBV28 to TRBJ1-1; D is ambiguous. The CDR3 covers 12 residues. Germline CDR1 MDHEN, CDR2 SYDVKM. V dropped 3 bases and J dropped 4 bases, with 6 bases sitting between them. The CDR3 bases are TGTGCCAGCAGTTTTGGTCCCACTGAAGCTTTCTTT. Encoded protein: CASSFGPTEAFF.

The CDR3 sequence is CAGSSTKGLAMGSGELFF. The CDR3 coding sequence is TGTGCCGGATCGAGCACCAAGGGACTAGCGATGGGTTCCGGGGAGCTGTTTTTT. The gene calls are TRBV30 and TRBJ2-2; 10 bases line up with TRBD2. There are 18 residues in the CDR3. Germline V CDR1 and CDR2: GTSNPN, SVGIG (reference sequence). The V and J ends lost 8 bases and 6 bases, in that order; junction bases with no gene match: 21.

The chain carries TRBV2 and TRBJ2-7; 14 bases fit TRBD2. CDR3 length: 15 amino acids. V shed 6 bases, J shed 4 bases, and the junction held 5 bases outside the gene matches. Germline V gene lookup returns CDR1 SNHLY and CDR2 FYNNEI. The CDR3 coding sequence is TGTGCCAGCAGCGGGACTAGCGGGAGCTCTTACGAGCAGTACTTC. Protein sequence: CASSGTSGSSYEQYF.

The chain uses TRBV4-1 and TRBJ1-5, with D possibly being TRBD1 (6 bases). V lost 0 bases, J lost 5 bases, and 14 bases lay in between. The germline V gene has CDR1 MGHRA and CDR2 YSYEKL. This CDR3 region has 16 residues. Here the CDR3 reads CASSQDGAGDDQPQHF. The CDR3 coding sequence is TGCGCCAGCAGCCAAGATGGGGCAGGGGACGATCAGCCCCAGCATTTT.

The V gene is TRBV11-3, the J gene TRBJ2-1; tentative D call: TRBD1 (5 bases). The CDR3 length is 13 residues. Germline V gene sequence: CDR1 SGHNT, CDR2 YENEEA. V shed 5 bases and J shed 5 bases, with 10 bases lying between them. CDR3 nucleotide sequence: TGTGCCAGCAGCCTAGGGGTCCACAATGAGCAGTTCTTC. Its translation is CASSLGVHNEQFF.

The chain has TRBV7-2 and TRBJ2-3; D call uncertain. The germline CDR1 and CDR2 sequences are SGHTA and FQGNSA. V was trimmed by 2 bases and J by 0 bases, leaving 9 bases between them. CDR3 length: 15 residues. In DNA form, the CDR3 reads TGTGCCAGCAGCTTACGGACGCAAAGCACAGATACGCAGTATTTT. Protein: CASSLRTQSTDTQYF.

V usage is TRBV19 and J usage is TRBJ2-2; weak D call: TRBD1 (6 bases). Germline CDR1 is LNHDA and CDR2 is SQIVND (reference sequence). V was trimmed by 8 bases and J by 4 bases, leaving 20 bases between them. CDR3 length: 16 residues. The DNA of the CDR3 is TGTGCCAGTGGCATGCTGGGGGCGCTTGGCACCGGGGAGCTGTTTTTT. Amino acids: CASGMLGALGTGELFF.

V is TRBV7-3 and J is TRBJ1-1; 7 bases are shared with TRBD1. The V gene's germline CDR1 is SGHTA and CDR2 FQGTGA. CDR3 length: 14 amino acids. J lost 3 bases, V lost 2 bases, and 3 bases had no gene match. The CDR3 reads CASSLAGQHTEAFF. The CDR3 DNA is TGTGCCAGCAGCTTAGCGGGACAGCACACTGAAGCTTTCTTT.

CDR3 bases: TGCGCCAGCAGCGCGGACTCGGTCGGGGAGACCCAGTACTTC. Translated: CASSADSVGETQYF. The V call is TRBV5-1, the J call TRBJ2-5; D possibly corresponds to TRBD2 (5 bases). Trimming removed 4 bases from V and 5 bases from J, with 15 bases in between. The CDR3 covers 14 residues. Looked up from germline, CDR1 is SGHRS and CDR2 is YFSETQ.

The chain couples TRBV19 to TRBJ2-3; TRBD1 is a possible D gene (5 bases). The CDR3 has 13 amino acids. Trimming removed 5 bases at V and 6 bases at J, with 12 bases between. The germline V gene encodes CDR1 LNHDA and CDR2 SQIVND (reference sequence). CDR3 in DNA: TGTGCCAGTAGTGATACAGGCTCGGATACGCAGTATTTT. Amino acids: CASSDTGSDTQYF.

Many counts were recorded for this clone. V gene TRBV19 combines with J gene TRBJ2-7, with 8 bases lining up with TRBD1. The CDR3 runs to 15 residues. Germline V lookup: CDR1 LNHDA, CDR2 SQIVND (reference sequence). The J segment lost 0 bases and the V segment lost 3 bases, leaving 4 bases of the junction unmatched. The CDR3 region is CASSMKDRVSYEQYF. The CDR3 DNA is TGTGCCAGTAGTATGAAGGACAGGGTCTCCTACGAGCAGTACTTC.

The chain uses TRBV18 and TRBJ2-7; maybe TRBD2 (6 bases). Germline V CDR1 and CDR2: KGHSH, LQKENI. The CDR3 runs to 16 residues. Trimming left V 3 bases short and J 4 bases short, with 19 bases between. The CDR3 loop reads CASSPLPGLSAYEQYF. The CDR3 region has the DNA TGTGCCAGCTCACCCCTTCCGGGACTGTCTGCTTACGAGCAGTACTTC.

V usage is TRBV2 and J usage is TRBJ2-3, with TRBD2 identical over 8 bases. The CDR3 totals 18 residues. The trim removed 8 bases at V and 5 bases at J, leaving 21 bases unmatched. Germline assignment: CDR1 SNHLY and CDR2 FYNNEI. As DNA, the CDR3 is TGTGCCAGCCCTCTTCAGAGTCCGGGACTAGTTCTCAGAGATACGCAGTATTTT. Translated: CASPLQSPGLVLRDTQYF.

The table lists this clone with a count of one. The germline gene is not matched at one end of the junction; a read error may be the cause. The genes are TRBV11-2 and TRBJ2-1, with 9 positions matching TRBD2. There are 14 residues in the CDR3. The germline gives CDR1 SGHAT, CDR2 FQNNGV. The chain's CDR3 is CASSLAGVRNEQFF. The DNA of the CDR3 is TGTGCCAGCAGTTTAGCGGGAGTAAGGAATGAGCAGTTCTTC.

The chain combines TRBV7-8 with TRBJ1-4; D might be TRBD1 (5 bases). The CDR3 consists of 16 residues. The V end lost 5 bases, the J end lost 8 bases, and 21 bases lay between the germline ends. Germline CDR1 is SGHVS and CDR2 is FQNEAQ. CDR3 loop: CASSTHAGREMEKLFF. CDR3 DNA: TGTGCCAGCAGCACTCACGCGGGCAGGGAGATGGAAAAACTGTTTTTT.

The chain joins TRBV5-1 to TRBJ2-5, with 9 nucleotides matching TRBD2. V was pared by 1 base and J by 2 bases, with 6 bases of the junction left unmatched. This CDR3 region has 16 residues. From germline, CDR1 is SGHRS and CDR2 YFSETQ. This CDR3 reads CASSLQGGGEQETQYF. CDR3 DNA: TGCGCCAGCAGCTTGCAGGGCGGGGGGGAACAAGAGACCCAGTACTTC.

The CDR3 loop reads CASRGRTGRGYEQYF. The CDR3 DNA reads TGTGCCAGCAGGGGTCGGACAGGGAGGGGGTACGAGCAGTACTTC. The V call is TRBV7-8, the J call TRBJ2-7; maybe TRBD1 (8 bases). The length of the CDR3 is 15 residues. V dropped 6 bases and J dropped 4 bases, with 19 bases sitting between them. In germline, CDR1 is SGHVS, CDR2 FQNEAQ.

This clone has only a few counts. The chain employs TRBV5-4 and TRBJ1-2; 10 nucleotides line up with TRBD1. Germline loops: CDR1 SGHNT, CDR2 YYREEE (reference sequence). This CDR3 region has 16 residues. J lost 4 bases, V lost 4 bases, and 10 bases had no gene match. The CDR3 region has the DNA TGTGCCAGCAGCCTATGGGGGACAGGGGATTCCTATGGCTACACCTTC. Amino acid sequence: CASSLWGTGDSYGYTF.

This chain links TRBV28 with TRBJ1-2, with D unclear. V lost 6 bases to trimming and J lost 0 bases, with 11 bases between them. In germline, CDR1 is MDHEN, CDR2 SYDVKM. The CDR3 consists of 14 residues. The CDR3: CASRGGSANYGYTF. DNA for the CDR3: TGTGCCAGCAGGGGTGGCTCTGCTAACTATGGCTACACCTTC.

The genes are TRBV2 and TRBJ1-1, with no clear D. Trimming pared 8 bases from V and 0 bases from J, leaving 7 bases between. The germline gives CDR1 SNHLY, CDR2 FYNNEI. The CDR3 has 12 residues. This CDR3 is CASGYMNTEAFF. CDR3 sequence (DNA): TGTGCCAGCGGGTACATGAACACTGAAGCTTTCTTT.

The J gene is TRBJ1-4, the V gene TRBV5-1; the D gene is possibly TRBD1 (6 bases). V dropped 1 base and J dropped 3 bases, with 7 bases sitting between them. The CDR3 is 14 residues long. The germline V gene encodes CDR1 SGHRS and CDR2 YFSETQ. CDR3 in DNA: TGCGCCAGCAGCTTGAGGGGGGCTAATGAAAAACTGTTTTTT. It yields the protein CASSLRGANEKLFF.